This is a list of T cell receptor beta chains from one sample in a study of post-analysis software for immune sequencing data. TCRdb re-called the PCR reads with MiXCR, one entry per CDR3 protein. The profile shows about 820,000 distinct CDR3 sequences, under 70% of them singletons. What was sequenced was blood. These TCRs come from a girl between 5 and 17 years old with multiple sclerosis. CDR3s include the opening cysteine and the closing phenylalanine or tryptophan. Each record gives: V gene, clone size, J gene, D gene, CDR3 DNA, CDR3 protein. D genes are given only for firm matches. Only part of the rows carry a size: once, few, many, or a class if the clone is expanded.

v_call: TRBV6-5
clone_size: few
j_call: TRBJ2-2
d_call: -
cdr3_nt: TGTGCCAGCAGACAGGACAACCGCAATACCGGGGAGCTGTTTTTT
cdr3_aa: CASRQDNRNTGELFF

v_call: TRBV29-1
clone_size: -
j_call: TRBJ2-6
d_call: -
cdr3_nt: TGCAGCGTACTTGGGCTTGGGGCCAACGTCCTGACTTTC
cdr3_aa: CSVLGLGANVLTF

v_call: TRBV2
clone_size: -
j_call: TRBJ2-1
d_call: TRBD1
cdr3_nt: TGTGCCACCTCCTTCCCCGGGACAGGTTCCTACAATGAGCAGTTCTTC
cdr3_aa: CATSFPGTGSYNEQFF

v_call: TRBV10-3
clone_size: -
j_call: TRBJ2-1
d_call: TRBD1
cdr3_nt: TGTACCATCACCGTGGACAGGGCCAATGAGCAGTTCTTC
cdr3_aa: CTITVDRANEQFF

v_call: TRBV7-2
clone_size: -
j_call: TRBJ1-6
d_call: TRBD1
cdr3_nt: TGTGCCAGCAGCTTAGAGGGGGCCACCTATAATTCACCCCTCCACTTT
cdr3_aa: CASSLEGATYNSPLHF

v_call: TRBV30
clone_size: -
j_call: TRBJ1-1
d_call: -
cdr3_nt: TGTGCCTGGAGTACTAGGGGGAACACTGAAGCTTTCTTT
cdr3_aa: CAWSTRGNTEAFF

v_call: TRBV18
clone_size: -
j_call: TRBJ2-5
d_call: -
cdr3_nt: TGTGCCAGCTCACACAAGACCGGGACCGGGCAGGAGCAGTACTTC
cdr3_aa: CASSHKTGTGQEQYF

v_call: TRBV5-6
clone_size: -
j_call: TRBJ2-3
d_call: TRBD2
cdr3_nt: TGTGCCAGCAGGCCCCTAGCGGGAGCAGATACGCAGTATTTT
cdr3_aa: CASRPLAGADTQYF

v_call: TRBV5-1
clone_size: -
j_call: TRBJ2-1
d_call: -
cdr3_nt: TGCGCCAGCAGCCATCTCTTGTGGGATCGGGACAATGAGCAGTTCTTC
cdr3_aa: CASSHLLWDRDNEQFF

v_call: TRBV12-3/TRBV12-4
clone_size: -
j_call: TRBJ2-1
d_call: TRBD2
cdr3_nt: TGTGCCAGCAGTTTTCCCCAGCGGGGGAATGACAATGAGCAGTTCTTC
cdr3_aa: CASSFPQRGNDNEQFF

v_call: TRBV10-3
clone_size: -
j_call: TRBJ2-1
d_call: -
cdr3_nt: TGTGCCATCACCGGTGGACCCTCAGAGAAAAACAATGAGCAGTTCTTC
cdr3_aa: CAITGGPSEKNNEQFF

v_call: TRBV7-9
clone_size: once
j_call: TRBJ2-1
d_call: -
cdr3_nt: TGTGCCAGCAGCTTAATAGGGGTAGGGCAGTTCTTC
cdr3_aa: CASSLIGVGQFF

v_call: TRBV29-1
clone_size: -
j_call: TRBJ2-6
d_call: -
cdr3_nt: TGCAGCGTTGAAGATTTGCAGGGCTTAAACTCTGGGGCCAACGTCCTGACTTTC
cdr3_aa: CSVEDLQGLNSGANVLTF

v_call: TRBV12-5
clone_size: -
j_call: TRBJ2-1
d_call: TRBD2
cdr3_nt: TGTGCTAGTGGTTTAGGGCTAGCGGGAAGCAATGAGCAGTTCTTC
cdr3_aa: CASGLGLAGSNEQFF

v_call: TRBV7-9
clone_size: -
j_call: TRBJ2-3
d_call: TRBD1
cdr3_nt: TGTGCCAGCAGCTCGTCTATGGGCCCACAGGGGGGTTCTACGCAGTATTTT
cdr3_aa: CASSSSMGPQGGSTQYF

v_call: TRBV12-3/TRBV12-4
clone_size: -
j_call: TRBJ2-7
d_call: -
cdr3_nt: TGTGCCAGCCGCCTATTCGTGGGGTCCTACGAGCAGTACTTC
cdr3_aa: CASRLFVGSYEQYF

v_call: TRBV20-1
clone_size: few
j_call: TRBJ1-5
d_call: TRBD1
cdr3_nt: TGCAGTGCTCTCGGACAGGGCAATCAGCCCCAGCATTTT
cdr3_aa: CSALGQGNQPQHF

v_call: TRBV6-5
clone_size: -
j_call: TRBJ1-5
d_call: -
cdr3_nt: TGTGCCAGCAGACCAACAGGGTATTTTCAGCCCCAGCATTTT
cdr3_aa: CASRPTGYFQPQHF

v_call: TRBV12-3/TRBV12-4
clone_size: few
j_call: TRBJ2-1
d_call: -
cdr3_nt: TGTGCCAGCAGCTTAGAGGACAATGAGCAGTTCTTC
cdr3_aa: CASSLEDNEQFF

v_call: TRBV7-9
clone_size: -
j_call: TRBJ2-7
d_call: TRBD1
cdr3_nt: TGTGCCAGCAGCCCGCGGACAGGGAACCCCTACGAGCAGTACTTC
cdr3_aa: CASSPRTGNPYEQYF

v_call: TRBV6-2/TRBV6-3
clone_size: few
j_call: TRBJ2-5
d_call: TRBD2
cdr3_nt: TGTGCCAGCAGTGGGACTAGCATGCTTGGACGAGAGACCCAGTACTTC
cdr3_aa: CASSGTSMLGRETQYF

v_call: TRBV9
clone_size: few
j_call: TRBJ2-1
d_call: TRBD2
cdr3_nt: TGTGCCAGCAGCACTACTAGCGGGGGATTCAATGAGCAGTTCTTC
cdr3_aa: CASSTTSGGFNEQFF

v_call: TRBV4-2
clone_size: -
j_call: TRBJ2-3
d_call: -
cdr3_nt: TGTGCCAGCAGCCAAGGGGATTCCCAAAGCACAGATACGCAGTATTTT
cdr3_aa: CASSQGDSQSTDTQYF

v_call: TRBV24-1
clone_size: -
j_call: TRBJ2-3
d_call: -
cdr3_nt: TGTGCCACCAGTGATTTCTCAGATACGCAGTATTTT
cdr3_aa: CATSDFSDTQYF

v_call: TRBV29-1
clone_size: -
j_call: TRBJ1-2
d_call: -
cdr3_nt: TGCAGCGTTGTCGAAGGTTATGGCTACACCTTC
cdr3_aa: CSVVEGYGYTF

v_call: TRBV7-3
clone_size: -
j_call: TRBJ2-7
d_call: -
cdr3_nt: TGTGCCAGCAGCCCCAGTGGGGGGGCCTCGACCTACGAGCAGTACTTC
cdr3_aa: CASSPSGGASTYEQYF

v_call: TRBV10-3
clone_size: -
j_call: TRBJ2-7
d_call: -
cdr3_nt: TGTGCCATCAGTGGAAGCCTCTACGAGCAGTACTTC
cdr3_aa: CAISGSLYEQYF

v_call: TRBV29-1
clone_size: few
j_call: TRBJ2-5
d_call: -
cdr3_nt: TGCAGCACAACGAGGGTGGGAGAGACCCAGTACTTC
cdr3_aa: CSTTRVGETQYF

v_call: TRBV7-9
clone_size: -
j_call: TRBJ2-3
d_call: -
cdr3_nt: TGTGCCAGCAGCTTGCTACAGGGACAAGGGGCAGATACGCAGTATTTT
cdr3_aa: CASSLLQGQGADTQYF

v_call: TRBV28
clone_size: -
j_call: TRBJ2-5
d_call: TRBD1
cdr3_nt: TGTGCCAGCAGTTCGAGGGACAGGGGCAGCCAAGAGACCCAGTACTTC
cdr3_aa: CASSSRDRGSQETQYF

v_call: TRBV7-3
clone_size: -
j_call: TRBJ2-1
d_call: TRBD1
cdr3_nt: TGTGCCAGCAGCTTAAAGGCTGGGACAGGGGGCAAGTGGAATGAGCAGTTCTTC
cdr3_aa: CASSLKAGTGGKWNEQFF

v_call: TRBV5-1
clone_size: -
j_call: TRBJ2-3
d_call: -
cdr3_nt: TGCGCCAGCAGTCCCGGGACACTTCTTAGCACAGATACGCAGTATTTT
cdr3_aa: CASSPGTLLSTDTQYF

v_call: TRBV7-3
clone_size: -
j_call: TRBJ2-1
d_call: TRBD2
cdr3_nt: TGTGCCAGCAGCAAAAAGGCTAGCGGGAGCCATGAGCAGTTCTTC
cdr3_aa: CASSKKASGSHEQFF

v_call: TRBV2
clone_size: -
j_call: TRBJ2-2
d_call: -
cdr3_nt: TGTGCCAGCAGGGTACAGGGTACCGGGGAGCTGTTTTTT
cdr3_aa: CASRVQGTGELFF

v_call: TRBV20-1
clone_size: -
j_call: TRBJ2-3
d_call: -
cdr3_nt: TGCAGTGCTAGACCCTTAGGGGAGGTCACAGATACGCAGTATTTT
cdr3_aa: CSARPLGEVTDTQYF

v_call: TRBV2
clone_size: once
j_call: TRBJ2-7
d_call: TRBD2
cdr3_nt: TGTGCCAGCAGCAAACCTGGGACTAGCGTTGGCCACGAGCAGTACTTC
cdr3_aa: CASSKPGTSVGHEQYF

v_call: TRBV18
clone_size: -
j_call: TRBJ2-3
d_call: -
cdr3_nt: TGTGCCAGCTCACGGGACAGGGGCCCGGGACTAGCTACGCAGTATTTT
cdr3_aa: CASSRDRGPGLATQYF

v_call: TRBV7-6
clone_size: -
j_call: TRBJ2-5
d_call: -
cdr3_nt: TGTGCCAGCAGCTTGATGTTGGATTTTTCACAAGAGACCCAGTACTTC
cdr3_aa: CASSLMLDFSQETQYF

v_call: TRBV15
clone_size: -
j_call: TRBJ1-2
d_call: -
cdr3_nt: TGTGCCACCAGGGGGGAAGCTGGCTACACCTTC
cdr3_aa: CATRGEAGYTF

v_call: TRBV5-1
clone_size: -
j_call: TRBJ2-5
d_call: -
cdr3_nt: TGCGCCAGCAGCTTGGGGGCAGGGGCCCGCCAAGAGACCCAGTACTTC
cdr3_aa: CASSLGAGARQETQYF

v_call: TRBV6-6
clone_size: -
j_call: TRBJ2-7
d_call: -
cdr3_nt: TGTGTCACCCTGGCGGGAAGGGACGAGCAGTACTTC
cdr3_aa: CVTLAGRDEQYF

v_call: TRBV7-2
clone_size: -
j_call: TRBJ2-3
d_call: -
cdr3_nt: TGTGCCAGCAGCTTAGAGGGACGGATCACAGATACGCAGTATTTT
cdr3_aa: CASSLEGRITDTQYF

v_call: TRBV12-3/TRBV12-4
clone_size: few
j_call: TRBJ2-5
d_call: TRBD2
cdr3_nt: TGTGCCAGCAGTCAAGGACTAGCGCCGCGCCAAGAGACCCAGTACTTC
cdr3_aa: CASSQGLAPRQETQYF

v_call: TRBV6-5
clone_size: few
j_call: TRBJ2-4
d_call: -
cdr3_nt: TGTGCCAGCAGACCACGGGGCCACCCCCCTCTAGGGGAGCAGTACTTC
cdr3_aa: CASRPRGHPPLGEQYF

v_call: TRBV24-1
clone_size: -
j_call: TRBJ2-1
d_call: -
cdr3_nt: TGTGCCACCAGTGATGGGGGTGGGGGCTATCGAGACAATGAGCAGTTCTTC
cdr3_aa: CATSDGGGGYRDNEQFF

v_call: TRBV7-3
clone_size: -
j_call: TRBJ2-7
d_call: -
cdr3_nt: TGTGCCAGCAGCTTACAGCCCACCGGGGCCTACGAGCAGTACTTC
cdr3_aa: CASSLQPTGAYEQYF

v_call: TRBV29-1
clone_size: -
j_call: TRBJ1-2
d_call: -
cdr3_nt: TGCAGCGTTAGCTGGGTGGGAAACTATGGCTACACCTTC
cdr3_aa: CSVSWVGNYGYTF

v_call: TRBV6-6
clone_size: -
j_call: TRBJ1-5
d_call: -
cdr3_nt: TGTGCCAGCTCAACCTGGTGGGAGCCCCTTAGCAATCAGCCCCAGCATTTT
cdr3_aa: CASSTWWEPLSNQPQHF

v_call: TRBV5-1
clone_size: few
j_call: TRBJ2-5
d_call: -
cdr3_nt: TGCGCCAGCAGCTTACCCCTCGGGGGGCGGCAAGAGACCCAGTACTTC
cdr3_aa: CASSLPLGGRQETQYF

v_call: TRBV15
clone_size: -
j_call: TRBJ2-3
d_call: -
cdr3_nt: TGTGCCACCAGCGTGCGGCGGGACTTTAGCACAGATACGCAGTATTTT
cdr3_aa: CATSVRRDFSTDTQYF

v_call: TRBV20-1
clone_size: few
j_call: TRBJ2-1
d_call: TRBD2
cdr3_nt: TGCAGTGCACCGGGACTAGCGGTCTGCAATGAGCAGTTCTTC
cdr3_aa: CSAPGLAVCNEQFF

v_call: TRBV9
clone_size: -
j_call: TRBJ1-2
d_call: -
cdr3_nt: TGTGCCAGCAGCGGCGACCAGACACGGGGAATAGTGGGCTACACCTTC
cdr3_aa: CASSGDQTRGIVGYTF